The clone carrying this TCR beta chain was seen more than once but under ten times. This sample was included in a study of identical twins. Germline values: CDR1 WNHNN, CDR2 SYGVQD (reference sequence). The CDR3 runs 15 residues. V trimming: 3 bases; J trimming: 5 bases; junction bases outside the gene matches: 7. TCRdb independently ran MiXCR on the 5' RACE reads; one entry per CDR3 protein. The data show about 690,000 distinct CDR3 sequences, 21% seen once. The same data also contributed to another study, on T cells expressing NK-cell markers.

The clonotype was recovered from a woman between 18 and 30 years old in good health. What was sequenced was PBMCs. The chain links TRBV10-1 to TRBJ2-7; 10 bases map to TRBD2. The CDR3 reads CASSDPSGSSHEQYF. In nucleotides, the CDR3 is TGCGCCAGCAGTGACCCTAGCGGGAGCTCTCACGAGCAGTACTTC.